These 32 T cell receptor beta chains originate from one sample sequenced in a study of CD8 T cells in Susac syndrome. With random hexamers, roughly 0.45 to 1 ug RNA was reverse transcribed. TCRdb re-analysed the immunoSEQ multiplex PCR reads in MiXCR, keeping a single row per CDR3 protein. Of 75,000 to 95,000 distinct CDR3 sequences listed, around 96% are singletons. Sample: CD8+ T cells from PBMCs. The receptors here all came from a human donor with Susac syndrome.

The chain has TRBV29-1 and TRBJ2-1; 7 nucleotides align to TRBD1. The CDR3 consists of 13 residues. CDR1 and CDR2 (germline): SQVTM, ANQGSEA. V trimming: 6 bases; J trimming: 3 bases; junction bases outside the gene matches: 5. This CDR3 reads CSVTSGGYNEQFF. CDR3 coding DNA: TGCAGCGTCACGTCAGGGGGCTACAATGAGCAGTTCTTC.

DNA for the CDR3: TGTGCCAGCGGGCGACGGAATGGCTACACCTTC. Its protein is CASGRRNGYTF. The gene calls are TRBV6-2 or TRBV6-3 and TRBJ1-2; the D is unclear. CDR1 and CDR2 from the germline V gene are MNHEY and SVGEGT. The CDR3 spans 11 residues. Trimming pared 8 bases from V and 6 bases from J, leaving 10 bases between.

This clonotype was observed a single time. The CDR3 sequence: CASSFYGRSFGNTIYF. The CDR3 coding sequence is TGCGCCAGCAGCTTCTATGGCAGGAGCTTTGGAAACACCATATATTTT. The chain is built from TRBV5-1 and TRBJ1-3; D is unclear. Deletions cut 2 bases from V and 3 bases from J, with 15 bases between. This CDR3 contains 16 residues. Germline assignment: CDR1 SGHRS and CDR2 YFSETQ.

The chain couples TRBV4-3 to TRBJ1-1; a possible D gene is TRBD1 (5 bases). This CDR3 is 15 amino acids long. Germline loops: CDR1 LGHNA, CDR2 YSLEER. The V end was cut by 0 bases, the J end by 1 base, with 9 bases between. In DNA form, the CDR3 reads TGCGCCAGCAGCCAAGAACCCGGGACGAACACTGAAGCTTTCTTT. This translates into CASSQEPGTNTEAFF.

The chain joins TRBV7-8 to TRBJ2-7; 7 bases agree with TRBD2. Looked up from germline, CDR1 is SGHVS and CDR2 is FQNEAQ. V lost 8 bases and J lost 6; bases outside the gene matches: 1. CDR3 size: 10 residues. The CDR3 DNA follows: TGTGCCAGCTCGGGGGGCGAGCAGTACTTC. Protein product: CASSGGEQYF.

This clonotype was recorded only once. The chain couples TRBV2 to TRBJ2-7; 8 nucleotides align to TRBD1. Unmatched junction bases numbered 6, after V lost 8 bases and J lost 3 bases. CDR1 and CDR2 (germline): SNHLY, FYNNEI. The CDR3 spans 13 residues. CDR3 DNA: TGTGCCAGCCAAGCAGGGGGCAACTACGAGCAGTACTTC. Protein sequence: CASQAGGNYEQYF.

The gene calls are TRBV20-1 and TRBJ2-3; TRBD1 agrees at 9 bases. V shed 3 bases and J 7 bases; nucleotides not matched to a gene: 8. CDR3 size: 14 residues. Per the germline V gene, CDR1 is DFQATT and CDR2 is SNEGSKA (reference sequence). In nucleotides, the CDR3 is TGCAGTGCTAGCCCGGGACAGGGTATGAATACGCAGTATTTT. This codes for CSASPGQGMNTQYF.

The CDR3 is CASSQEGPPRTDTQYF. The DNA of the CDR3 is TGTGCCAGCAGCCAAGAAGGGCCGCCTCGCACAGATACGCAGTATTTT. The rearrangement uses TRBV4-2 and TRBJ2-3; D is unresolved. The V gene lost 0 bases and the J gene lost 1 base, with 11 bases spanning the gap. CDR3 length equals 16 residues. Germline V gene lookup returns CDR1 LGHNA and CDR2 YNFKEQ.

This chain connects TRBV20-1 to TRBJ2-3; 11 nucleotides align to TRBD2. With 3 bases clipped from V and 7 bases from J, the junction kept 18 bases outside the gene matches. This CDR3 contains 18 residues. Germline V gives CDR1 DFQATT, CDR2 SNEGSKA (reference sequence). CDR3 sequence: CSASSLAGGPQLLYTQYF. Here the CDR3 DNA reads TGCAGTGCTAGCAGTCTAGCGGGGGGCCCACAGCTATTATATACGCAGTATTTT.

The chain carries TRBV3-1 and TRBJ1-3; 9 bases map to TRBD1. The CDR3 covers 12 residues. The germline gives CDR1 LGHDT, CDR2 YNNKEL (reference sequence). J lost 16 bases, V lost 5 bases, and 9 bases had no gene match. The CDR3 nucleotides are TGTGCCAGCAGCTACCACAGGGGGCCGCCGTATTTT. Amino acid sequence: CASSYHRGPPYF.

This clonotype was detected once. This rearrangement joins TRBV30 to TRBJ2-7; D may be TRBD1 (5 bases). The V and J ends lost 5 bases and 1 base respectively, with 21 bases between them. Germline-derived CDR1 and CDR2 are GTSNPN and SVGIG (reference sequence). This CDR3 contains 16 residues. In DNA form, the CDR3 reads TGTGCCTGGGCCGTTAGATTAGGACACCTATCCTACGAGCAGTACTTC. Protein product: CAWAVRLGHLSYEQYF.

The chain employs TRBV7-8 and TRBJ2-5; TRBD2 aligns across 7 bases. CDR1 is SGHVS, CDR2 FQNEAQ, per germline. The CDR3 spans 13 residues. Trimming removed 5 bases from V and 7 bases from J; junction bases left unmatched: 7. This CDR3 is CASSTTGGGTQYF. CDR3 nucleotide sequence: TGTGCCAGCAGCACCACGGGGGGTGGGACCCAGTACTTC.

DNA for the CDR3: TGCGCCAGCAGCCACTCTCCGTTCGGTCGGGACAGGGAAACCTATGGCTACACCTTC. It codes for CASSHSPFGRDRETYGYTF. The chain has TRBV5-1 and TRBJ1-2; 9 positions match TRBD1. CDR3 length equals 19 residues. Germline CDR1 reads SGHRS; CDR2 reads YFSETQ. With 4 bases clipped from V and 4 bases from J, the junction kept 20 bases outside the gene matches.

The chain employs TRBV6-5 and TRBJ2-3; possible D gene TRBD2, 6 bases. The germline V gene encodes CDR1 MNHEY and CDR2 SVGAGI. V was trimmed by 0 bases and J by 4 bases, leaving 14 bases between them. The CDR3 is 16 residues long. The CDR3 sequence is CASSYSGGGESDTQYF. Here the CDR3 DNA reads TGTGCCAGCAGTTACTCAGGAGGAGGGGAATCAGATACGCAGTATTTT.

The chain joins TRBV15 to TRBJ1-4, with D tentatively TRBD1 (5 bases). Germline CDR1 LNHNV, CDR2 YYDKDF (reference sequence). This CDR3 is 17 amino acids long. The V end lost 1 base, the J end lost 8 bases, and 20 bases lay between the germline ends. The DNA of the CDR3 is TGTGCCACCAGCAGAGGACATAGGGGAGCCGGGGGGGAAAAACTGTTTTTT. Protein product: CATSRGHRGAGGEKLFF.

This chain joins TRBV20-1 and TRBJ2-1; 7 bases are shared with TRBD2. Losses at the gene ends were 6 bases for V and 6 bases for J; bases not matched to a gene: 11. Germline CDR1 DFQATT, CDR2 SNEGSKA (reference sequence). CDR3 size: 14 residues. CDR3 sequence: CSADAGVIINEQFF. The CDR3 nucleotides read TGCAGTGCGGATGCGGGGGTGATCATCAATGAGCAGTTCTTC.

CDR3 in DNA: TGTGCCAGTGCAGGGGGTGGCTACAATGAGCAGTTCTTC. This gives the protein CASAGGGYNEQFF. This chain joins TRBV25-1 and TRBJ2-1, with TRBD1 identical over 7 bases. The ends lost 9 bases at V and 3 bases at J; junction bases unmatched: 5. The CDR3 extends over 13 amino acids. The germline gives CDR1 MGHDK, CDR2 SYGVNS. The entire variable domain, with the rest obtained from reference TRBV25-1 and TRBJ2-1, is as follows: EADIYQTPRYLVIGTGKKITLECSQTMGHDKMYWYQQDPGMELHLIHYSYGVNSTEKGDLSSESTVSRIRTEHFPLTLESARPSHTSQYLCASAGGGYNEQFFGPGTRLTVL.

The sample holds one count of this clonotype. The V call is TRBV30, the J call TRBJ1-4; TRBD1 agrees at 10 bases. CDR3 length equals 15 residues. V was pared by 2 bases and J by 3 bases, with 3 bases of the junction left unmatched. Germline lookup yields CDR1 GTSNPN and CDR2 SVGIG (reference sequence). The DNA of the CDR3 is TGTGCCTGGAGTAGGACAGGGGGAGCTAATGAAAAACTGTTTTTT. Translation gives CAWSRTGGANEKLFF.

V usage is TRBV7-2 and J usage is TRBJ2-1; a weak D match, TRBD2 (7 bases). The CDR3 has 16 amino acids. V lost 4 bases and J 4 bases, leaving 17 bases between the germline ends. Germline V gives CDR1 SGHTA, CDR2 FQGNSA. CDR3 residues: CASSSDWTAGYNEQFF. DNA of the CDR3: TGTGCCAGCAGCTCAGATTGGACAGCGGGGTACAATGAGCAGTTCTTC.

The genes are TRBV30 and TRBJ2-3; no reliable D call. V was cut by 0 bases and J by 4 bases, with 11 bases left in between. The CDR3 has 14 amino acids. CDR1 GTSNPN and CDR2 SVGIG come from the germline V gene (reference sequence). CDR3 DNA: TGTGCCTGGAGTGTAGGTTCCGGGTCAGATACGCAGTATTTT. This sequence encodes CAWSVGSGSDTQYF.

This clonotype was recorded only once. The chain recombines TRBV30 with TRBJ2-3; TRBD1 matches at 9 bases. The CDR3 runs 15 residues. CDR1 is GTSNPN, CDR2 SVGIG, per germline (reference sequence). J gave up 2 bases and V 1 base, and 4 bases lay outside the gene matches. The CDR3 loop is CAWSEGTGTTDTQYF. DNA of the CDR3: TGTGCCTGGAGTGAGGGGACAGGGACCACAGATACGCAGTATTTT.

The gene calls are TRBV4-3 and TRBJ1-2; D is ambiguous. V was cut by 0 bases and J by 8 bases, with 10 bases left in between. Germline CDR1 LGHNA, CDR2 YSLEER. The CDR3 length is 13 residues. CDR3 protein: CASSQDPIFGYTF. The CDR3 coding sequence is TGCGCCAGCAGCCAAGATCCTATCTTCGGCTACACCTTC.

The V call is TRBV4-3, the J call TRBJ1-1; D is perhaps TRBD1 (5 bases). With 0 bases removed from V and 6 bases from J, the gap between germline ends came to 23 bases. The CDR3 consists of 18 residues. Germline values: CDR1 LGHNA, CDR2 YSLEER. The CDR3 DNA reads TGCGCCAGCAGCCAAGACTACGCTCCGGGACGACCAAGCGCTGAAGCTTTCTTT. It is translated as CASSQDYAPGRPSAEAFF.

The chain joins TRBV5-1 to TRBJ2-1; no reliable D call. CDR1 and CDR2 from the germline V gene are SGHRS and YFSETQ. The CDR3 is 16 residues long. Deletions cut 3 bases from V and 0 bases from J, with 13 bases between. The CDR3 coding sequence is TGCGCCAGCAGCTCCTCTGAGTCGAGCTCCTACAATGAGCAGTTCTTC. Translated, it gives CASSSSESSSYNEQFF.

The CDR3 spells CASSPPSSGGNTQYF. Here the CDR3 DNA reads TGTGCCAGCAGCCCTCCGAGTAGCGGGGGAAATACGCAGTATTTT. The rearrangement joins TRBV7-3 to TRBJ2-3, with 9 bases that match TRBD2. CDR3 size: 15 residues. Per the germline V gene, CDR1 is SGHTA and CDR2 is FQGTGA. J was trimmed by 7 bases and V by 5 bases; bases with no gene match: 10.

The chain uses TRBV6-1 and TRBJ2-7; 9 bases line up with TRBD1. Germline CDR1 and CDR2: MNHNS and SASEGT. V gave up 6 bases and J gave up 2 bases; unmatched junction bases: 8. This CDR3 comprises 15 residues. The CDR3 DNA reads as TGTGCCAGCAGCGTCGCCGGGACAGGGACCTACGAGCAGTACTTC. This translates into CASSVAGTGTYEQYF.

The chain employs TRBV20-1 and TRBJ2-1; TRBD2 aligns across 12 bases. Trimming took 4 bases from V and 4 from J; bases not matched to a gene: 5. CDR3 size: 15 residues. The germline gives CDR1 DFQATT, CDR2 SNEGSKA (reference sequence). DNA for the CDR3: TGCAGTGCTACCCGGGGGACTAGCGGGTACAATGAGCAGTTCTTC. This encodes CSATRGTSGYNEQFF.

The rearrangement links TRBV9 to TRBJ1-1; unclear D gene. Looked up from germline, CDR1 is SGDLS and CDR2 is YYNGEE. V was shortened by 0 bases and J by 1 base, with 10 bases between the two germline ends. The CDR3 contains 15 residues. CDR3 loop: CASSVGRAGNTEAFF. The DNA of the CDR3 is TGTGCCAGCAGCGTAGGAAGGGCTGGGAACACTGAAGCTTTCTTT. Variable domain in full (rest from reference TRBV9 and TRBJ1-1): DSGVTQTPKHLITATGQRVTLRCSPRSGDLSVYWYQQSLDQGLQFLIQYYNGEERAKGNILERFSAQQFPDLHSELNLSSLELGDSALYFCASSVGRAGNTEAFFGQGTRLTVV.

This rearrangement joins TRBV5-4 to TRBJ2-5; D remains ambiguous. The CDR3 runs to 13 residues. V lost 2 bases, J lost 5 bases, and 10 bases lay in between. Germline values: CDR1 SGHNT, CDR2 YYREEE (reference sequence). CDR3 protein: CASSFGRTETQYF. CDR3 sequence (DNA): TGTGCCAGCAGCTTCGGAAGAACGGAGACCCAGTACTTC.

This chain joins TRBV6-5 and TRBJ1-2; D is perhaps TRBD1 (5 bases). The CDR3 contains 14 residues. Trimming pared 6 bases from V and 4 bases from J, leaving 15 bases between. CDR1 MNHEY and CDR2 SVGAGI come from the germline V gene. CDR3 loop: CASRPPGTLYGYTF. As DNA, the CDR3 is TGTGCCAGCAGACCCCCCGGGACTCTCTATGGCTACACCTTC.

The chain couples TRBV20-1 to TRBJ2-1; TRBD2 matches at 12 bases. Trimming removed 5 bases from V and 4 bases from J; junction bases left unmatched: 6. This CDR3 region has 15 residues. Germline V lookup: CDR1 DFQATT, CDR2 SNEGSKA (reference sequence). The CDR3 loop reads CSALPGTSGYNEQFF. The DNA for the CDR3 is TGCAGTGCTTTGCCCGGGACTAGCGGGTACAATGAGCAGTTCTTC.

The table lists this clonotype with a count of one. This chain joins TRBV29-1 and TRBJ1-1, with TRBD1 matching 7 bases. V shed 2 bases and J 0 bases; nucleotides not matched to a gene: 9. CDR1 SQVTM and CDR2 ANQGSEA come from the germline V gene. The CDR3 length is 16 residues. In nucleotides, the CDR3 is TGCAGCGTTGAAAGGCGACAGGGTGGGGTGAACACTGAAGCTTTCTTT. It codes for CSVERRQGGVNTEAFF.